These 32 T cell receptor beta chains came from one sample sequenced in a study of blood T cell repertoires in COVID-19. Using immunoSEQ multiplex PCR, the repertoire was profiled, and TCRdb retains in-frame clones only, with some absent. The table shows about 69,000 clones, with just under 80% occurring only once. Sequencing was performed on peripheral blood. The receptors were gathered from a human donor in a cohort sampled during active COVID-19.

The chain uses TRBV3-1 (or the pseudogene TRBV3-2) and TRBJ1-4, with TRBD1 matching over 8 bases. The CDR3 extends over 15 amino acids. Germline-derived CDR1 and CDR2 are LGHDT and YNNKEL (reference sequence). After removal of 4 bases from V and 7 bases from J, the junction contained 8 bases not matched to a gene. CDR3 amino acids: CASSPKTGEVEKLFF. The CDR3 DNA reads TGTGCCAGCAGCCCAAAGACAGGGGAGGTTGAAAAACTGTTTTTT.

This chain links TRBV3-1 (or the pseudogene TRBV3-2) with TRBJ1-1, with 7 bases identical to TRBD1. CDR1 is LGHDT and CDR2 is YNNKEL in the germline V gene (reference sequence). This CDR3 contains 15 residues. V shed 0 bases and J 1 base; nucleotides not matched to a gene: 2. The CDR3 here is CASSQDRQGNTEAFF. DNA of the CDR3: TGTGCCAGCAGCCAAGACCGACAGGGGAACACTGAAGCTTTCTTT.

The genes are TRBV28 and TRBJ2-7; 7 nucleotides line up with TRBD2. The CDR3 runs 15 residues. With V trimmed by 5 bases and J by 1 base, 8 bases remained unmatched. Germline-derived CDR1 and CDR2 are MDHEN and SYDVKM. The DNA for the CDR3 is TGTGCCAGCAGTACCCCCCGGGACTATTCCTACGAGCAGTACTTC. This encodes CASSTPRDYSYEQYF.

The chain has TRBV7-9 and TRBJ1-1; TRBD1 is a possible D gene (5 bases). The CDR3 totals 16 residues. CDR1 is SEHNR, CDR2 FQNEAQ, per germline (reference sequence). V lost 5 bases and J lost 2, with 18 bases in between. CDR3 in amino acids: CASSPAGGSLNTEAFF. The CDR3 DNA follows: TGTGCCAGCAGCCCCGCCGGGGGGAGCCTAAACACTGAAGCTTTCTTT.

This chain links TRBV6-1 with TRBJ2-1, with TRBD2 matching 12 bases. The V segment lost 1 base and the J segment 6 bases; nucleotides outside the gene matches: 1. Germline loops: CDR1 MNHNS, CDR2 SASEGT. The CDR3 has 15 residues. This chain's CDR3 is CASSEVTSGGNEQFF. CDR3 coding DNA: TGTGCCAGCAGTGAAGTGACTAGCGGGGGCAATGAGCAGTTCTTC.

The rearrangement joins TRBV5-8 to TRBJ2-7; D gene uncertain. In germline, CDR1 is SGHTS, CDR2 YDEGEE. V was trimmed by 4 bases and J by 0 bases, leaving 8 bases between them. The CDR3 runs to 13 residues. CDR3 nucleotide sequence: TGTGCCAGCAGCCTAATCGACTCCTACGAGCAGTACTTC. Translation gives CASSLIDSYEQYF.

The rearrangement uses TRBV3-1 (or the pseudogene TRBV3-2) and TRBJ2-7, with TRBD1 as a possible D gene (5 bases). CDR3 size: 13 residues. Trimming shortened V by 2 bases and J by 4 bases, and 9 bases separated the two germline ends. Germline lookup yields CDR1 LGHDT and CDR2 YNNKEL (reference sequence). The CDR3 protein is CASSQHTGYEQYF. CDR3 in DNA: TGTGCCAGCAGCCAACACACAGGTTACGAGCAGTACTTC.

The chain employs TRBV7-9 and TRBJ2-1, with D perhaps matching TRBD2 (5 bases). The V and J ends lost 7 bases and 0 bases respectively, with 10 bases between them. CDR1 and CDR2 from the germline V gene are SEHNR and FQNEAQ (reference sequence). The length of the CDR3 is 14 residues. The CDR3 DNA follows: TGTGCCAGCACCCTGAGGGACTCCTACAATGAGCAGTTCTTC. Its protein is CASTLRDSYNEQFF.

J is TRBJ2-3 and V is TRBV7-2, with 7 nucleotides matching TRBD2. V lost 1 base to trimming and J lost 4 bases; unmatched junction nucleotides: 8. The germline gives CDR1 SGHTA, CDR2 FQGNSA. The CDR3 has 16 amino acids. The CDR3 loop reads CASSLEMAGVSDTQYF. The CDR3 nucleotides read TGTGCCAGCAGCTTAGAGATGGCGGGGGTTTCAGATACGCAGTATTTT.

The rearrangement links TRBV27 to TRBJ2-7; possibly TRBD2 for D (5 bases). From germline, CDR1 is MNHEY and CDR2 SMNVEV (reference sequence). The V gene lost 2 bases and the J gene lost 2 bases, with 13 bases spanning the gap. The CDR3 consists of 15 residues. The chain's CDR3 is CASSLEPPGTYEQYF. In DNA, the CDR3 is TGTGCCAGCAGTTTAGAACCACCCGGGACCTACGAGCAGTACTTC.

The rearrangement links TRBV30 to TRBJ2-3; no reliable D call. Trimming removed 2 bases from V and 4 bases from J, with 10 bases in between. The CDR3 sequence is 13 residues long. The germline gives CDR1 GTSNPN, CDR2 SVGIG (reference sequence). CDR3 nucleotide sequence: TGTGCCTGGAGTCTGAGTCGCGCAGATACGCAGTATTTT. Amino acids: CAWSLSRADTQYF.

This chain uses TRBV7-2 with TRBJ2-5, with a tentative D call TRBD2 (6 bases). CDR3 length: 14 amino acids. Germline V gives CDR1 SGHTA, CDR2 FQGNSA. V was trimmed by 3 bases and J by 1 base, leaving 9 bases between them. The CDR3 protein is CASSFDSGQETQYF. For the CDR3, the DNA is TGTGCCAGCAGCTTTGATAGCGGCCAAGAGACCCAGTACTTC.

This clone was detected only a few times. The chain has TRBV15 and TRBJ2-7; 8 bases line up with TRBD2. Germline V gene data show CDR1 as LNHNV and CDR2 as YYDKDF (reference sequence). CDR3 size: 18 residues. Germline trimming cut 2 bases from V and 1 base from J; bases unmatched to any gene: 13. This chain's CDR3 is CATSRPPRTGGGSYEQYF. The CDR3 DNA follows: TGTGCCACCAGCAGACCCCCCCGGACTGGCGGGGGGTCCTACGAGCAGTACTTC.

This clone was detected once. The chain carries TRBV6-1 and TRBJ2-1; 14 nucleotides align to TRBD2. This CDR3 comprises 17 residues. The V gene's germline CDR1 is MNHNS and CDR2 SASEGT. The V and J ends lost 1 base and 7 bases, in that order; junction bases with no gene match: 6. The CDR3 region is CASSEGWTSGRHNEQFF. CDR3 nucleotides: TGTGCCAGCAGTGAAGGTTGGACTAGCGGGAGGCATAATGAGCAGTTCTTC.

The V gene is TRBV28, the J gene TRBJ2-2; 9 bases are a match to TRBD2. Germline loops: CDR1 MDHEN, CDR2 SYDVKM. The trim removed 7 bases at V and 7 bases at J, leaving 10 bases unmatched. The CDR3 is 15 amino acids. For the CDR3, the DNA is TGTGCCAGCACCTCTTGGCGGGGGGGAAACGGGGAGCTGTTTTTT. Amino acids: CASTSWRGGNGELFF. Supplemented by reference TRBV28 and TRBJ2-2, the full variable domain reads DVKVTQSSRYLVKRTGEKVFLECVQDMDHENMFWYRQDPGLGLRLIYFSYDVKMKEKGDIPEGYSVSREKKERFSLILESASTNQTSMYLCASTSWRGGNGELFFGEGSRLTVL.

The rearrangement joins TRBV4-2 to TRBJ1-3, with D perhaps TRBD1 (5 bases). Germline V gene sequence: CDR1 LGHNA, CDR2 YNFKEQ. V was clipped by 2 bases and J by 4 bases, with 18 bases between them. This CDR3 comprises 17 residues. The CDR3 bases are TGTGCCAGCAGCCAACCACCCTTGGGGGGAGGAGGAAACACCATATATTTT. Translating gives CASSQPPLGGGGNTIYF.

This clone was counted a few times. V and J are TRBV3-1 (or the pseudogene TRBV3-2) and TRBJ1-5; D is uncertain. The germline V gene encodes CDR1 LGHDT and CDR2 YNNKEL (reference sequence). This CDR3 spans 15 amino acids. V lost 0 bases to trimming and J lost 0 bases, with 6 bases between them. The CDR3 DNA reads TGTGCCAGCAGCCAAGATGCGGCTAGCAATCAGCCCCAGCATTTT. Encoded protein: CASSQDAASNQPQHF.

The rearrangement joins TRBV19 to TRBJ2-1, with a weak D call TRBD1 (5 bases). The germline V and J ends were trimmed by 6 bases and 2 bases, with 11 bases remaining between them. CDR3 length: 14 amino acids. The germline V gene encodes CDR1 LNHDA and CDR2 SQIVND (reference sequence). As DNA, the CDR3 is TGTGCCAGTAGGGCAGGGCAGCCCTACAATGAGCAGTTCTTC. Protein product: CASRAGQPYNEQFF.

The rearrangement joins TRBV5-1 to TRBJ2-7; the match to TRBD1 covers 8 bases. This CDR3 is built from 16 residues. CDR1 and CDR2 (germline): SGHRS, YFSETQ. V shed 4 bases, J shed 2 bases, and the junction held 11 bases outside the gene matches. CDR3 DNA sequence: TGCGCCAGCAGCCCGGATATTTGGACAGGGACCTACGAGCAGTACTTC. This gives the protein CASSPDIWTGTYEQYF.

The CDR3 here is CASSSGQDREQYF. The CDR3 nucleotides read TGTGCCAGCAGTAGCGGACAGGACCGCGAGCAGTACTTC. The chain employs TRBV6-6 and TRBJ2-7; 7 bases align to TRBD1. With V trimmed by 5 bases and J by 6 bases, 7 bases remained unmatched. The germline V gene has CDR1 MNHNY and CDR2 SVGAGI (reference sequence). CDR3 length equals 13 residues.

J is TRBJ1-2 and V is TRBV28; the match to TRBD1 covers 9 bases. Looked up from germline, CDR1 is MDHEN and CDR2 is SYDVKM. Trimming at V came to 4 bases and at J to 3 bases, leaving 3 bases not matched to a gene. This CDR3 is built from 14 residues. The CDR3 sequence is CASSSDRGDYGYTF. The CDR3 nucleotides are TGTGCCAGCAGTTCGGACAGGGGTGACTATGGCTACACCTTC.

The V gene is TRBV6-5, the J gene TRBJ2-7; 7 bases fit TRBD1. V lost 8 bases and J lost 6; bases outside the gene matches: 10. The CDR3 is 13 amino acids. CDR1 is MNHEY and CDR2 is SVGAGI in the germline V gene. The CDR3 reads CASFNLQGSEQYF. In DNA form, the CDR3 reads TGTGCCAGCTTTAACCTACAGGGGAGCGAGCAGTACTTC.

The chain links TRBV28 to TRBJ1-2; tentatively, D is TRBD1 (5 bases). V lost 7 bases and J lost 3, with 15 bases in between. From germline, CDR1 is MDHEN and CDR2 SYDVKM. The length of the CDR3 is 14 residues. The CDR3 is CASIKARGYYGYTF. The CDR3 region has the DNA TGTGCCAGCATCAAGGCAAGGGGCTACTATGGCTACACCTTC.

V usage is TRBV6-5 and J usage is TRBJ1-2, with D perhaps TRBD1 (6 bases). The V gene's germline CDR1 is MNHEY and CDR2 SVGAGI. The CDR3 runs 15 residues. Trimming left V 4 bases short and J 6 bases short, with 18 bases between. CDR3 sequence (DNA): TGTGCCAGCAGTTCTCCCCTAACAGGGATCAATGGCTACACCTTC. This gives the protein CASSSPLTGINGYTF.

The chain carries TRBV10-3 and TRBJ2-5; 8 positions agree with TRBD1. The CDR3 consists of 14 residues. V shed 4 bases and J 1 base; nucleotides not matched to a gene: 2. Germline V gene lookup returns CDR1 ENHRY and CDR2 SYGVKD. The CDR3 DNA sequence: TGTGCCATCAGTGGAGACAGGGGCCAAGAGACCCAGTACTTC. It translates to CAISGDRGQETQYF.

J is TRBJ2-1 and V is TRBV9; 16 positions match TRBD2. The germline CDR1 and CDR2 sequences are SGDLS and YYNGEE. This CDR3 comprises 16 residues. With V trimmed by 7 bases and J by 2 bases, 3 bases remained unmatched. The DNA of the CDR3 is TGTGCCAGCGGGACTAGCGGGAGGGCACCCTACAATGAGCAGTTCTTC. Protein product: CASGTSGRAPYNEQFF.

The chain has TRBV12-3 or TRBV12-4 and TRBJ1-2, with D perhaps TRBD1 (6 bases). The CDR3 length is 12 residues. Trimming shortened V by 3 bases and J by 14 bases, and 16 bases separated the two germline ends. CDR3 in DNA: TGTGCCAGCAGTTTTCAGGGGCGCATAGGGACCTTC. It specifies CASSFQGRIGTF.

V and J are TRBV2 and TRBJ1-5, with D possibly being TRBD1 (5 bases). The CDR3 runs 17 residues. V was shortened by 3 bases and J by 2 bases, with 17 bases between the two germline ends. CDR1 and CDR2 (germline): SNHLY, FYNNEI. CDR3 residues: CASSDLAGVGGNQPQHF. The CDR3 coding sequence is TGTGCCAGCAGTGATTTAGCGGGGGTTGGAGGCAATCAGCCCCAGCATTTT.

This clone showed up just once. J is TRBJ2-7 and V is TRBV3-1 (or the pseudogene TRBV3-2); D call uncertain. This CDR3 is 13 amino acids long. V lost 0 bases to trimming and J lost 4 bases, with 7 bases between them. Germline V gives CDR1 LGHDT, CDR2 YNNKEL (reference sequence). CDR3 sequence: CASSQDVKYEQYF. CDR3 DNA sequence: TGTGCCAGCAGCCAAGATGTCAAATACGAGCAGTACTTC.

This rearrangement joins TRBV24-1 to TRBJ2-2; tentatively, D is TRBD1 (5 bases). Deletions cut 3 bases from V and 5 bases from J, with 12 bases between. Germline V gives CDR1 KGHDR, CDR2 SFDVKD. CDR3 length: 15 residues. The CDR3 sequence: CATSDPSGLTGELFF. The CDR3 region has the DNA TGTGCCACCAGTGATCCCTCAGGGTTAACCGGGGAGCTGTTTTTT.

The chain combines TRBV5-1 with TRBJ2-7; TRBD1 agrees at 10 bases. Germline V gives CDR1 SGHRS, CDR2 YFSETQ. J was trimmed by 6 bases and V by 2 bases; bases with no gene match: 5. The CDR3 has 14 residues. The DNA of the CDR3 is TGCGCCAGCAGCTTTAGGACAGGGGGTTCCGAGCAGTACTTC. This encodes CASSFRTGGSEQYF.

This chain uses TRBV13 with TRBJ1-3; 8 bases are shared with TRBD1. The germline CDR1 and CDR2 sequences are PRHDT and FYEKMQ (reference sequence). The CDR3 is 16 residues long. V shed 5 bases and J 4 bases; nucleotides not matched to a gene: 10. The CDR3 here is CASSTPGGMGGNTIYF. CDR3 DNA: TGTGCCAGCAGCACCCCAGGGGGCATGGGGGGAAACACCATATATTTT. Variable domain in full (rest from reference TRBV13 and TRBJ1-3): AAGVIQSPRHLIKEKRETATLKCYPIPRHDTVYWYQQGPGQDPQFLISFYEKMQSDKGSIPDRFSAQQFSDYHSELNMSSLELGDSALYFCASSTPGGMGGNTIYFGEGSWLTVV.